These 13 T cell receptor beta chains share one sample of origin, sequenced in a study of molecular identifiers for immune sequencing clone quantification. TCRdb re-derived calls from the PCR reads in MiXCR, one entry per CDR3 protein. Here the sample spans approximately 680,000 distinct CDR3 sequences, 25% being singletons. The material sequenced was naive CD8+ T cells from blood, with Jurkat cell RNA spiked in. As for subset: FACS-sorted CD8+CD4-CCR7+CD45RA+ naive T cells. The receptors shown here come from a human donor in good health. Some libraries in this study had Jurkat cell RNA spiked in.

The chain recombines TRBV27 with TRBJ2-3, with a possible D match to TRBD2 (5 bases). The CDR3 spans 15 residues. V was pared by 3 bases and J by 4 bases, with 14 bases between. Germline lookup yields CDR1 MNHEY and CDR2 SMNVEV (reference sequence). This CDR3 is CASSFLAREPDTQYF. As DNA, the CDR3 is TGTGCCAGCAGTTTTTTAGCGAGGGAGCCAGATACGCAGTATTTT.

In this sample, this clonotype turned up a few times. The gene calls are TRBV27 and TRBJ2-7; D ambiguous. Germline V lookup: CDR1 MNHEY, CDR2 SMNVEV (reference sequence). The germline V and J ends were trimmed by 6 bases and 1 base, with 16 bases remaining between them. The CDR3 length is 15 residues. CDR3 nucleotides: TGTGCCAGCAGCTCCGTCGACCAATCGTCCTACGAGCAGTACTTC. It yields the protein CASSSVDQSSYEQYF.

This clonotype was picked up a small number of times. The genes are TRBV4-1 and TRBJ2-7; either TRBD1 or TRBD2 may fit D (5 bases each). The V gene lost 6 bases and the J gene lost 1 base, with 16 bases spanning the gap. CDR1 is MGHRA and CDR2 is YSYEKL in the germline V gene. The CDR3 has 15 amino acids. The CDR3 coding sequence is TGCGCCAGCAGTCCAACGACCGGGGCTTCCTACGAGCAGTACTTC. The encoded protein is CASSPTTGASYEQYF.

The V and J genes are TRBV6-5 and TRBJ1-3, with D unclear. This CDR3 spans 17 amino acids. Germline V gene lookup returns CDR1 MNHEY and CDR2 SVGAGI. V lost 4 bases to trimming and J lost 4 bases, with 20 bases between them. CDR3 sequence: CASSFNGVAPLGNTIYF. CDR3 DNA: TGTGCCAGCAGTTTCAACGGTGTCGCCCCCCTCGGAAACACCATATATTTT.

CDR3 amino acids: CASSTRLAAEQYF. The CDR3 bases are TGTGCCAGTAGTACCAGACTAGCGGCCGAGCAGTACTTC. The chain joins TRBV19 to TRBJ2-7, with 9 bases that match TRBD2. Germline values: CDR1 LNHDA, CDR2 SQIVND (reference sequence). This CDR3 is built from 13 residues. V shed 4 bases and J 6 bases; nucleotides not matched to a gene: 4.

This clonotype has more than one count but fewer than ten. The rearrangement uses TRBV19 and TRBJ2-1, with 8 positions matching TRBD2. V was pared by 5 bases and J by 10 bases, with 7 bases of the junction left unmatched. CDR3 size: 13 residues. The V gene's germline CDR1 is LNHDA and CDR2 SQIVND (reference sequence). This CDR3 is CASSPAGGGEQFF. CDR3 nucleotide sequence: TGTGCCAGTAGTCCCGCGGGGGGCGGGGAGCAGTTCTTC.

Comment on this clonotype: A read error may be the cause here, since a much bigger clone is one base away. Written as DNA, the CDR3 is TGTGCCAGCAGCCCTCCGTTCACAGATACGCGGTATTTT. Its protein is CASSPPFTDTRYF. V usage is TRBV6-5 and J usage is TRBJ2-3; no firm D call. The germline V gene encodes CDR1 MNHEY and CDR2 SVGAGI. This CDR3 region has 13 residues.

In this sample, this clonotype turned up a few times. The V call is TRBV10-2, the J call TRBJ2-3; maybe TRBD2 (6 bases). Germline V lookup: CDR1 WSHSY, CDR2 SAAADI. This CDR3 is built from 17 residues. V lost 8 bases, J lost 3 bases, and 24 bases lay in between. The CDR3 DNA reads TGCGCCAGCGGGGTCTCGGTGGGCGGGAAAAGGACAGATACGCAGTATTTT. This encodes CASGVSVGGKRTDTQYF.

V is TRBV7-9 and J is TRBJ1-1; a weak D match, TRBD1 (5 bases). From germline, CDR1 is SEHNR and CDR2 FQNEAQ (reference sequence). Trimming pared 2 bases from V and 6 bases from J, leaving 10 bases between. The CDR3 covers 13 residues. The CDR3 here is CASSLPRQPEAFF. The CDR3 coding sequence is TGTGCCAGCAGCTTACCGAGACAGCCTGAAGCTTTCTTT.

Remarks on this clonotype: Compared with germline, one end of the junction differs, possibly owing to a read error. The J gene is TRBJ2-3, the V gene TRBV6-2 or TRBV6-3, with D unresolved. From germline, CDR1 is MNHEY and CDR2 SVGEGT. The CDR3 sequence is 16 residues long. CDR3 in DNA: TGTGCCAGCAGCTACTGGGTGGGCCAAAGCACAGATACGCAGTATTTT. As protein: CASSYWVGQSTDTQYF.

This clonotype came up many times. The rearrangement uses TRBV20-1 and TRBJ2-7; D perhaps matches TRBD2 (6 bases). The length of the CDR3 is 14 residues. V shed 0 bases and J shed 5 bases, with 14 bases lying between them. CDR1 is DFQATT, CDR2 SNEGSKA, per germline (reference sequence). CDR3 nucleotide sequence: TGCAGTGCTAGAGATTTTGCGGGGACGGACGAGCAGTACTTC. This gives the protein CSARDFAGTDEQYF.

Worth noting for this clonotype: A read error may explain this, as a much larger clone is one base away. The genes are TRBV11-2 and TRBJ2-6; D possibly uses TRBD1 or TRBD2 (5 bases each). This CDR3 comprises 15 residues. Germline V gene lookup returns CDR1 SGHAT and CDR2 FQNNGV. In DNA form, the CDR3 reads TGTGCCAGCAGCACGGGGCCGTATGGGGCCAACGGCCTGACTTTC. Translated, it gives CASSTGPYGANGLTF.

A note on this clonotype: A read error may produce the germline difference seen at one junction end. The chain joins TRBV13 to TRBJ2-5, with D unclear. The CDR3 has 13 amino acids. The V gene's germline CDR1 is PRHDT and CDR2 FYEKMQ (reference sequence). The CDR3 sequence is CASSSASEAPPSF. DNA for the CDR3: TGTGCCAGCAGCTCCGCCTCAGAAGCGCCCCCGTCCTTC.